The 10 T cell receptor beta chains below were found in one sample sequenced in a study of sequential checkpoint blockade in melanoma. This sample's treatment: randomized to nivolumab then ipilimumab (arm A) or the reverse (arm B). This table comes from immunoSEQ multiplex PCR, and its TCRdb copy is limited to in-frame clones, with some not included. The table includes approximately 1,500 clones, about three fifths detected once. This specimen consisted of CD8+ T cells sorted from blood (inferred from file names), obtained from a patient given nivolumab and ipilimumab in sequence. The receptors were sampled from a human patient with melanoma. Some clones in this sample may be carry-over from other donors' samples.

In its sample, this clone ranks as large. CDR3 region: CASSLHPGKWGYTF. In DNA form, the CDR3 reads TGTGCCAGCAGCTTACATCCAGGGAAGTGGGGCTACACCTTC. The chain carries TRBV7-4 and TRBJ1-2; possibly TRBD1 for D (5 bases). Germline V gene lookup returns CDR1 SGHVT and CDR2 SQSDAQ. CDR3 length equals 14 residues. V shed 2 bases and J shed 8 bases, with 15 bases lying between them.

For the CDR3, the DNA is TGCGCCAGCAGCTTGGCCCTGACAGGGATGGATGGCTACACCTTC. The encoded protein is CASSLALTGMDGYTF. The rearrangement joins TRBV5-1 to TRBJ1-2, with 7 nucleotides matching TRBD1. V trimming: 0 bases; J trimming: 6 bases; junction bases outside the gene matches: 8. CDR1 and CDR2 (germline): SGHRS, YFSETQ. CDR3 length: 15 amino acids.

The rearrangement uses TRBV5-1 and TRBJ2-3, with TRBD2 matching over 8 bases. V was clipped by 5 bases and J by 2 bases; unmatched bases: 10. The CDR3 contains 16 residues. Germline V gene data show CDR1 as SGHRS and CDR2 as YFSETQ. The CDR3 DNA reads TGCGCCAGCAGGGAGCTCAGCGGGGGATACACAGATACGCAGTATTTT. It translates to CASRELSGGYTDTQYF.

This clone was picked up a small number of times. J is TRBJ2-1 and V is TRBV6-1; 12 positions agree with TRBD2. This CDR3 contains 15 residues. V was pared by 2 bases and J by 7 bases, with 3 bases of the junction left unmatched. Germline CDR1 and CDR2: MNHNS and SASEGT. The CDR3 sequence is CASSESSGGANEQFF. For the CDR3, the DNA is TGTGCCAGCAGTGAATCTAGCGGGGGGGCAAATGAGCAGTTCTTC.

The chain is built from TRBV7-9 and TRBJ2-7; D is uncertain. The germline gives CDR1 SEHNR, CDR2 FQNEAQ (reference sequence). This CDR3 has 13 amino acids. Trimming took off 2 bases at V and 1 base at J, with 6 bases between the two ends. The CDR3 here is CASSLPRSYEQYF. CDR3 coding DNA: TGTGCCAGCAGCTTACCCCGGTCCTACGAGCAGTACTTC.

The rearrangement uses TRBV27 and TRBJ2-1; 7 positions match TRBD2. Per germline, CDR1 MNHEY and CDR2 SMNVEV (reference sequence). With V trimmed by 5 bases and J by 9 bases, 4 bases remained unmatched. This CDR3 is 12 amino acids long. The CDR3 is CASSAGEGEQFF. Here the CDR3 DNA reads TGTGCCAGCAGTGCGGGGGAAGGTGAGCAGTTCTTC.

This clone was observed a few times. For the CDR3, the DNA is TGTGCCAGCAGCCAAGCCTCCCTAGCCAAAAACATTCAGTACTTC. Its protein product is CASSQASLAKNIQYF. This chain links TRBV14 with TRBJ2-4; D is unresolved. Germline V gene lookup returns CDR1 SGHDN and CDR2 FVKESK. CDR3 length equals 15 residues. Trimming stripped 1 base from V and 0 bases from J, with 7 bases between.

As to this clone: The junction departs from germline at one end; a sequencing error may be responsible. This chain joins TRBV4-2 and TRBJ1-3; TRBD1 might be the D (5 bases). The CDR3 consists of 19 residues. The germline V gene has CDR1 LGHNA and CDR2 YNFKEQ. The DNA of the CDR3 is TGTGCCAGCAGCCAAGCGGCCGGGAGGGACGCGGGCTCTCGAAACACCATATATTTT. Translation gives CASSQAAGRDAGSRNTIYF.

This chain uses TRBV10-2 with TRBJ2-7; weak D call: TRBD1 (5 bases). CDR1 and CDR2 (germline): WSHSY, SAAADI. V lost 5 bases and J 5 bases, leaving 7 bases between the germline ends. The CDR3 length is 11 residues. The CDR3 nucleotides are TGCGCCAGCAGTAGGGGTAACGAGCAGTACTTC. Amino acids: CASSRGNEQYF.

The rearrangement uses TRBV7-8 and TRBJ2-2; D call uncertain. Per germline, CDR1 SGHVS and CDR2 FQNEAQ. Trimming removed 1 base from V and 0 bases from J, with 9 bases in between. This CDR3 has 16 amino acids. CDR3: CASSLEEVANTGELFF. CDR3 coding DNA: TGTGCCAGCAGCTTAGAAGAGGTGGCGAACACCGGGGAGCTGTTTTTT.